This T cell receptor (beta chain) was observed in a study of cytomegalovirus exposure and HLA in healthy donors. About the study: About 79 million unique TCRs from HLA-typed donors were held in an early data release. Study-level points and caveats: Another analysis was done later, and it associated around 17,000 TCR beta sequences with HLA alleles at 0.05 false discovery rate. Most subjects had HLA-A and HLA-B alleles reportedly predicted accurately by TCR beta sequences.

PCR amplification relied on 60 Vbeta primers (plus 13 Jbeta primers). TCRdb's copy holds only in-frame clones and misses some; the assay was immunoSEQ multiplex PCR. The sample holds roughly 140,000 clones; around 70% are singletons and the top ten take 1.5% to 2%. With respect to this clone: Its antigen is unknown.

Germline CDR1 reads MDHEN; CDR2 reads SYDVKM. The CDR3 consists of 14 residues. The ends lost 7 bases at V and 5 bases at J; junction bases unmatched: 9. The receptor was isolated from a woman in her 30s in good health and CMV-seronegative. Source material: PBMCs. The J gene is TRBJ2-5, the V gene TRBV28, with 8 bases fitting TRBD1. CDR3 bases: TGTGCCAGCAATGTAGGCAGGGGGCGGGAGACCCAGTACTTC. Its translation is CASNVGRGRETQYF.